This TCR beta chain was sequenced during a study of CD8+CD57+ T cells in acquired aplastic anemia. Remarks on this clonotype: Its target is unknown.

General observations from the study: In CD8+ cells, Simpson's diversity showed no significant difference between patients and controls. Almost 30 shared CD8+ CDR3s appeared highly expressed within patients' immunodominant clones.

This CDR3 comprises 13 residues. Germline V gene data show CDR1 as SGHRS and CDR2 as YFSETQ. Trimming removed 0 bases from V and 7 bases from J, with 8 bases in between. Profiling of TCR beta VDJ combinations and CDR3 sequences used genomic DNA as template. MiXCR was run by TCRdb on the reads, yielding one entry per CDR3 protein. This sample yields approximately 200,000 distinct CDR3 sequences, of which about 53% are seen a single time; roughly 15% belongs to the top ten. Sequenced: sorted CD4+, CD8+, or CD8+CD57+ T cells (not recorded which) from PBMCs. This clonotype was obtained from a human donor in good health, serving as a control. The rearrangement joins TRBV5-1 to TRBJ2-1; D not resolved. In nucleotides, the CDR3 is TGCGCCAGCAGCTTGGTCGCGTTAAATGAGCAGTTCTTC. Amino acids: CASSLVALNEQFF.